Listed below are T cell receptor beta chains from one sample, sequenced in a study of regulatory dendritic cells for organ transplantation. The method was immunoSEQ multiplex PCR; TCRdb's version includes in-frame clones alone and lacks a portion of them. The profile shows 25,000 to 30,000 clones, 82% of them singletons. Sequenced sample: naive CD8+ T cells from blood. These receptors all stem from a human donor in good health. Both conserved end residues are part of each CDR3. The order of the fields is clone size, D gene, J gene, V gene, CDR3 protein, CDR3 DNA. D genes are given only for firm matches. Clone size, where shown, is once, few, many, or a class for clones that have expanded.

.,TRBD2,TRBJ2-3,TRBV11-2,CASSFELAVPRGRRDTQYF,TGTGCCAGCAGCTTTGAACTAGCGGTACCCAGGGGAAGGAGAGATACGCAGTATTTT
once,.,TRBJ1-2,TRBV14,CASSQDPGNYGYTF,TGTGCCAGCAGCCAAGACCCCGGGAACTATGGCTACACCTTC
.,.,TRBJ2-3,TRBV7-8,CASSLVAGGRTDTQYF,TGTGCCAGCAGCTTAGTCGCAGGGGGGCGGACAGATACGCAGTATTTT
.,TRBD2,TRBJ2-1,TRBV11-2,CASSMTSGGANEQFF,TGTGCCAGCAGCATGACTAGCGGGGGGGCGAATGAGCAGTTCTTC
.,TRBD1,TRBJ2-7,TRBV11-3,CASRREGARRHF,TGTGCCAGCAGACGAGAGGGGGCCAGGAGGCACTTC
.,TRBD2,TRBJ2-3,TRBV10-3,CAISEITSGGTDTQYF,TGTGCCATCAGTGAAATAACTAGCGGGGGCACAGATACGCAGTATTTT
once,TRBD1,TRBJ2-1,TRBV9,CASSSGQGSSYNEQFF,TGTGCCAGCAGCTCAGGACAGGGGAGCTCCTACAATGAGCAGTTCTTC
.,TRBD1,TRBJ1-4,TRBV4-3,CASSAGTGISANEKLFF,TGCGCCAGCAGTGCCGGGACAGGGATTTCTGCTAATGAAAAACTGTTTTTT
.,.,TRBJ1-1,TRBV28,CASSPSRRNTEAFF,TGTGCCAGCAGCCCCTCCCGGAGAAACACTGAAGCTTTCTTT
.,TRBD2,TRBJ2-1,TRBV7-3,CASSRLAGGRNNEQFF,TGTGCCAGCAGCAGACTGGCGGGGGGCCGCAACAATGAGCAGTTCTTC
.,TRBD1,TRBJ2-1,TRBV29-1,CSVGGQGSYNEQFF,TGCAGCGTTGGGGGACAGGGATCCTACAATGAGCAGTTCTTC
.,TRBD1,TRBJ2-3,TRBV9,CASSVAEQGVTDTQYF,TGTGCCAGCAGCGTAGCCGAACAGGGGGTAACAGATACGCAGTATTTT
.,TRBD1,TRBJ2-2,TRBV27,CASSPGTAGAGELFF,TGTGCCAGCAGTCCCGGGACAGCTGGCGCCGGGGAGCTGTTTTTT
.,TRBD2,TRBJ2-3,TRBV5-4,CASSFKREIPFTDTQYF,TGTGCCAGCAGCTTTAAGCGGGAGATACCATTCACAGATACGCAGTATTTT
once,TRBD2,TRBJ2-1,TRBV19,CASSLRLAGGEQFF,TGTGCCAGTAGTCTTAGACTAGCGGGGGGTGAGCAGTTCTTC
.,.,TRBJ1-4,TRBV4-1,CASSPFQGTNEKLFF,TGCGCCAGCAGCCCTTTTCAGGGTACTAATGAAAAACTGTTTTTT
once,TRBD2,TRBJ2-2,TRBV9,CASSVGVLAGGNTGELFF,TGTGCCAGCAGCGTAGGAGTCCTAGCGGGGGGGAATACCGGGGAGCTGTTTTTT
.,.,TRBJ2-5,TRBV14,CASSPRTVQETQYF,TGTGCCAGCAGCCCGAGGACAGTACAAGAGACCCAGTACTTC
.,TRBD1,TRBJ2-1,TRBV4-3,CASSQVLGQGGNEQFF,TGCGCCAGCAGCCAAGTTTTGGGACAGGGCGGCAATGAGCAGTTCTTC
.,TRBD2,TRBJ2-2,TRBV7-2,CASSLTSGGATGELFF,TGTGCCAGCAGCTTAACTAGCGGGGGGGCGACCGGGGAGCTGTTTTTT
.,TRBD1,TRBJ2-5,TRBV13,CASSLGQGQETQYF,TGTGCCAGCAGCCTCGGACAGGGACAAGAGACCCAGTACTTC
few,TRBD1,TRBJ1-1,TRBV4-1,CASSQIVGTGEAFF,TGCGCCAGCAGCCAAATAGTTGGGACAGGGGAAGCTTTCTTT